The 5 T cell receptor beta chains below come from one sample, sequenced in a study of blood T cell repertoires in COVID-19. Repertoires were generated with immunoSEQ multiplex PCR, while TCRdb's copy carries only in-frame clones and drops some. This repertoire shows fewer than 200,000 clones, more than 75% found once; its top ten account for roughly 2.5%. The sequenced sample was peripheral blood. The receptors stem from a man aged 35-49 years with active or convalescent COVID-19.

The chain recombines TRBV29-1 with TRBJ1-1; 7 bases agree with TRBD1. V gave up 7 bases and J gave up 1 base; unmatched junction bases: 3. Per the germline V gene, CDR1 is SQVTM and CDR2 is ANQGSEA. The CDR3 covers 12 residues. The CDR3 coding sequence is TGCAGCGCGACAGGGAGGAACACTGAAGCTTTCTTT. Translation gives CSATGRNTEAFF.

For the CDR3, the DNA is TGTGCCAGCAGCGGAAGGAGCACTGAAGCTTTCTTT. Translation: CASSGRSTEAFF. This sequence joins TRBV5-8 and TRBJ1-1; unclear D gene. CDR3 length: 12 amino acids. With 4 bases removed from V and 4 bases from J, the gap between germline ends came to 8 bases. CDR1 is SGHTS, CDR2 YDEGEE, per germline.

This chain links TRBV3-1 (or the pseudogene TRBV3-2) with TRBJ1-5; possibly TRBD1 for D (5 bases). Per the germline V gene, CDR1 is LGHDT and CDR2 is YNNKEL (reference sequence). Deletions cut 0 bases from V and 2 bases from J, with 8 bases between. The CDR3 runs to 15 residues. The CDR3: CASSQEAGGNQPQHF. The CDR3 DNA sequence: TGTGCCAGCAGCCAAGAGGCGGGGGGCAATCAGCCCCAGCATTTT.

This chain links TRBV3-1 (or the pseudogene TRBV3-2) with TRBJ2-2; the match to TRBD2 covers 8 bases. V was pared by 5 bases and J by 4 bases, with 9 bases of the junction left unmatched. There are 16 residues in the CDR3. Germline values: CDR1 LGHDT, CDR2 YNNKEL (reference sequence). This CDR3 reads CASSNPGGGPTGELFF. CDR3 nucleotide sequence: TGTGCCAGCAGCAACCCGGGGGGGGGCCCCACCGGGGAGCTGTTTTTT.

V is TRBV7-2 and J is TRBJ2-3; unclear D gene. The length of the CDR3 is 19 residues. CDR1 is SGHTA and CDR2 is FQGNSA in the germline V gene. Trimming removed 0 bases from V and 0 bases from J, with 19 bases in between. The CDR3 nucleotides read TGTGCCAGCAGCTTAGCGCGTGTGCGGAAACTTACTAGCACAGATACGCAGTATTTT. It encodes CASSLARVRKLTSTDTQYF.